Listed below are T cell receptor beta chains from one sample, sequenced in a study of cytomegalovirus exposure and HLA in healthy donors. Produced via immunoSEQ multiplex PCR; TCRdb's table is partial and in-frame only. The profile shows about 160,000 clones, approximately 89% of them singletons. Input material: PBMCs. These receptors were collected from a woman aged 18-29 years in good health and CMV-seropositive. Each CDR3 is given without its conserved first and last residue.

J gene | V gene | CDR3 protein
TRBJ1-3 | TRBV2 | ASSVGQGAGNTIY
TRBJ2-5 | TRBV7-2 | ASSPAGGRETQY
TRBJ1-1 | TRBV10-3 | AIRPGTGTGVNTEAF
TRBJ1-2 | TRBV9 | ASSVTGTGGGYT
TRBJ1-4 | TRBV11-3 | ASSQTGTGMRKLF
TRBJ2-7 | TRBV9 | ASSVEAGGLSYEQY
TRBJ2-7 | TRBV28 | ASSPWGPLEQY
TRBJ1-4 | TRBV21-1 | ASRWDIRKLF
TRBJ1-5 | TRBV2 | ASSAENNQPQH
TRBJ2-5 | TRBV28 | ASSLVGQGVETQY
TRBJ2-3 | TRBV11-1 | ASSLGTSTDTQY
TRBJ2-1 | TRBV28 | ASSLGTSGKNEQF
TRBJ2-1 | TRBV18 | ASSPGQVSYNEQF
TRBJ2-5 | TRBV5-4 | ASSLDKQETQY
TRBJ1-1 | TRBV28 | ASSLQGIAEAF
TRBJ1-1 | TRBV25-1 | ASRDRGRSTEAF
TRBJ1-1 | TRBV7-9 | ASSLRTGMNTEAF
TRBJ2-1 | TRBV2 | ASSSRNEQF
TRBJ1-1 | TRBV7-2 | ASSLSVVNTEAF
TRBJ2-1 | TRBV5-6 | ASSLALGQGYNEQF
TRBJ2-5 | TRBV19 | ASSIEGLAGSQETQY
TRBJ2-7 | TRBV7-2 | ASSWGRAYEQY
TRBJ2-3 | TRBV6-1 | ASGKGGTDTQY
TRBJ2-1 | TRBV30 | AWSFVAAYNEQF
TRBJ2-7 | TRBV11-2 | ASSPPGLAGVYEQY
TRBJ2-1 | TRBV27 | ASSLGREQF
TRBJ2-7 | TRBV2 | ASTRFDEQY
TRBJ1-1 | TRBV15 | ATWSRRGGTEAF
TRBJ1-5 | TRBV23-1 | ASSHSLGGDPVDGNQPQH
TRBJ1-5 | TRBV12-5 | ASGLVHSHEPQH
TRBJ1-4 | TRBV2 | ASTPVAGATNEKLF
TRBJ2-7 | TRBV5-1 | ASSSRGSGSSYEQY
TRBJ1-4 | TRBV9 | ASSVGAGQGAEKLF
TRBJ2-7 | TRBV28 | ASSIISGRAHEQY
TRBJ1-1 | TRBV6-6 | ASSWTGANTEAF
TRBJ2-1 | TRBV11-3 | ASSPGTSGRPSYNEQF
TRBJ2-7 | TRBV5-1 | ASSSEGDYEQY
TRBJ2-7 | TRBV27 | ASSQRDSSTYEQY
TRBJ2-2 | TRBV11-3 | ASSLRAGVTRELF
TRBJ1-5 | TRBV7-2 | ASSPYGVGQPQH
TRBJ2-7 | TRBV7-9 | ASSSPGQAHEQY